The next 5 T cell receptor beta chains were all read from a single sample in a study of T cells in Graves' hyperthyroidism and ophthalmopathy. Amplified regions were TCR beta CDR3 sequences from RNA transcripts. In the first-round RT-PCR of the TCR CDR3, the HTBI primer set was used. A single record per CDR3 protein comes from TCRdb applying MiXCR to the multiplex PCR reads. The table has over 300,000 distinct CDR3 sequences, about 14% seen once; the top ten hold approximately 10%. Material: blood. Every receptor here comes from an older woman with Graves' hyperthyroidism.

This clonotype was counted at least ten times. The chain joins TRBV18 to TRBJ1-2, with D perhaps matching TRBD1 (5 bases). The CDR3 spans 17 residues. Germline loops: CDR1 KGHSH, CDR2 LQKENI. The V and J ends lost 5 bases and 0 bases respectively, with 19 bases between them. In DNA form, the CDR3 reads TGTGCCAGCTCAGCTCGGGAGGGGCAACTTGCTAACTATGGCTACACCTTC. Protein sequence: CASSAREGQLANYGYTF.

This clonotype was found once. DNA for the CDR3: TGTGCCAGTAGTTTCCTCCCGGGAACCCGGGAGCTGTTTTTT. This gives the protein CASSFLPGTRELFF. The V call is TRBV19, the J call TRBJ2-2, with a tentative D call TRBD2 (5 bases). V lost 5 bases, J lost 9 bases, and 16 bases lay in between. The CDR3 spans 14 residues. Germline assignment: CDR1 LNHDA and CDR2 SQIVND (reference sequence).

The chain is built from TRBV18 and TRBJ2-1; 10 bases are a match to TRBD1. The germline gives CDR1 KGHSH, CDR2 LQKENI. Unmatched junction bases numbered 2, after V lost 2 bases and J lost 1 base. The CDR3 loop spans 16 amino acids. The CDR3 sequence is CASSPGDRGSYNEQFF. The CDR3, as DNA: TGTGCCAGCTCACCAGGGGACAGGGGATCCTACAATGAGCAGTTCTTC.

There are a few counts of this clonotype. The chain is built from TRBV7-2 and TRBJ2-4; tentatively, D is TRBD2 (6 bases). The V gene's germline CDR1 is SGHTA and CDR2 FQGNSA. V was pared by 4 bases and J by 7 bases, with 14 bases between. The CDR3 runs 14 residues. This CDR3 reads CASSSGGVGNIQYF. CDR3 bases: TGTGCCAGCAGCTCCGGCGGGGTGGGGAACATTCAGTACTTC.

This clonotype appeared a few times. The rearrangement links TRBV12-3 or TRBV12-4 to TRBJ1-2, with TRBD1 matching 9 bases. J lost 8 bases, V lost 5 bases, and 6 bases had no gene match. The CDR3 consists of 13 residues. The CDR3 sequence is CASSIYRGQGYTF. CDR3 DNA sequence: TGTGCCAGCAGTATCTACAGGGGGCAGGGCTACACCTTC.